This T cell receptor (beta chain) was recorded in a study of Graves' ophthalmopathy and Graves' hyperthyroidism (dated by TCRdb to between 2018 and 2020). Context from the whole study: Peripheral blood was collected at initial diagnosis, prior to any treatment. T-cell repertoires of thyroid tissue and blood were compared in several hyperthyroidism patients. Following sample collection, hyperthyroidism patients were given methimazole at a starting dose of 30 mg daily, and ophthalmopathy patients were given high-dose intravenous methylprednisolone. In total, approximately 130 blood samples were TCR-sequenced: under 45 ophthalmopathy, roughly 77 hyperthyroidism and approximately 17 hyperthyroidism-to-ophthalmopathy patients. To explore V-J signatures that distinguish ophthalmopathy from hyperthyroidism, a discovery set of around 100 patients was enrolled, made up of 43 with ophthalmopathy and fewer than 60 with stable hyperthyroidism. For independent validation, a separate cohort was made up of 18 hyperthyroidism patients plus 17 patients who later progressed from hyperthyroidism to ophthalmopathy. The study used signatures of the TCR beta repertoire to tell Graves' ophthalmopathy apart from Graves' hyperthyroidism and to predict which patients would progress to ophthalmopathy.

TCR beta CDR3 regions were amplified from RNA transcripts for repertoire sequencing. HTBI primers and the Qiagen OneStep RT-PCR kit were used in a first-round RT-PCR, which was followed by a second-round multiplex PCR, size selection and purification. Libraries were sequenced on an Illumina HiSeq2000 using paired-end 100 bp reads. In the authors' own workflow: Reads were processed with SOAPnuke, discarding reads with adapters, uncalled bases, mean Phred below 15, or no exact constant-primer or identifier match. High-quality paired reads were merged with COPE v1.2.5. Each unique nucleotide sequence was treated as a clonotype, and MiTCR v1.1 was used to align the clonotypes to the IMGT TRB V, D and J references. Analysis was restricted to V-J combinations with a frequency above 0.0001, which covered 99% to 99.2% of repertoires. For each V-J combination, a TCR clonal expansion and chaos score was defined as the ratio of F50 clonal expansion to chaos observed in the TCRdist matrix. Features were reduced by Welch's t-statistics and random forest to around 13 V-J combinations, which fed a naive Bayes classifier. Thyroid-blood repertoire similarity was quantified with the Morisita-Horn index. The public sequencing data were trimmed at Q25 with fastp and processed into clonotypes with MiXCR by TCRdb, which kept only in-frame beta chains. One record per CDR3 amino acid sequence lists the most common genes and DNA. The V and J calls follow TCRdb's processing rather than the paper's. The sample profile shows around 600,000 distinct CDR3 sequences; roughly 41% of them were found once. The ten top clones hold 3.3% of the sample.

The research as a whole found: No statistical method was used to predetermine the sample size, and group allocation was not hidden from the investigators. In validation, the model predicted ophthalmopathy progression with about 70% sensitivity and 72.22% specificity; about a dozen predicted patients were CT-confirmed with GO in a median of 6.5 months. Most of the expanded thyroid clonotypes with a frequency above 0.001 were also detected in blood, and it was suggested that the thyroid immune response may be reflected by blood repertoires. The 13-signature model separated ophthalmopathy from stable hyperthyroidism with 87.88% sensitivity and approximately 83% specificity in cross-validation, and 80%/75% in the test set.

On this clonotype: Its antigen has not been determined. Base quality data are lacking; no much larger clone is found one base away.

Ophthalmopathy patients had moderately to severely active disease, Clinical Activity Score of at least 3, NOSPECS grade of at least 4, and disease duration under 3 months. Anyone with other autoimmune diseases, uncontrolled infections, pregnancy or lactation was excluded from the study. Clinical symptoms, serum thyroxine, TRAb, thyroid ultrasound and orbital computed tomography were used for diagnosis. PBMCs were isolated from 8 to 10 ml of fresh peripheral blood by Ficoll-Paque density gradient centrifugation. Total RNA was extracted using Trizol reagent, and RNA quality was checked on an Agilent 2100 Bioanalyzer. Germline trimming amounts to 2 bases on V and 9 bases on J, with 4 as the count of junction bases outside the gene matches. Spanning cysteine to phenylalanine, the CDR3 consists of 13 amino acids. Here the CDR3 DNA is all that survives: 39 bases in frame from base 1. In the germline V gene, CDR1 corresponds to MNHEY and CDR2 to SVGAGI.

The TCR was taken from an adult man with Graves' ophthalmopathy. The sequence is built from TRBV6-5 and TRBJ1-5; the central 7 bases match TRBD1. The sample comprised peripheral blood. The sequenced DNA: TGTGCCAGCAGTTACCAGGGGGGAGGGCCCCAGCATTTT. Its protein product is CASSYQGGGPQHF.